This TCR beta chain emerged from a study of T cell responses to AZD1222 COVID-19 vaccine. In the study overall: It was second doses at about 4 or about 12 weeks that were pooled. Overall study results and limits: All repertoire sampling was performed exclusively after the peak T cell response. Spike-specific TCR breadth and depth both grew after two AZD1222 doses. Reportedly, close to half of spike-specific TCRs are directed against unmutated variant regions.

The assay was immunoSEQ multiplex PCR, and TCRdb's table has in-frame clones only and misses some. This sample carries 180,000 or so clones, 85% to 90% of them seen once, and the ten largest clones take 7.7%. Germline assignment: CDR1 MGHRA and CDR2 YSYEKL. With 4 bases removed from V and 2 bases from J, the gap between germline ends came to 15 bases. This CDR3 comprises 15 residues. Comments on this clone: The antigen remains undetermined.

The chain recombines TRBV4-1 with TRBJ2-7, with a possible D match to TRBD2 (6 bases). The sequenced sample was peripheral blood, obtained on day 0 of AZD1222 vaccination. The receptor was isolated from an adult in good health. The CDR3 nucleotides are TGCGCCAGCAGCCCACAAGGAGGGGCGACCTACGAGCAGTACTTC. Protein: CASSPQGGATYEQYF.